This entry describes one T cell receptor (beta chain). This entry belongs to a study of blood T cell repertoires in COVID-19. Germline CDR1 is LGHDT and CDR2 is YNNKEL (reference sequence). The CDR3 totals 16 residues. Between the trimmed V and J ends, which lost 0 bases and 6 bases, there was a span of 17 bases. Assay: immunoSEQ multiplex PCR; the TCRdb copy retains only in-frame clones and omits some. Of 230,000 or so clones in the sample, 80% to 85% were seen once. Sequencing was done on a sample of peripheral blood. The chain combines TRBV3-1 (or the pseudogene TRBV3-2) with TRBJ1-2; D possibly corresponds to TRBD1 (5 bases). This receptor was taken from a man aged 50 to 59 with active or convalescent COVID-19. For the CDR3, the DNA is TGTGCCAGCAGCCAAGACCTGGGACGGCGGGGACATGGCTACACCTTC. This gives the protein CASSQDLGRRGHGYTF.